The 25 T cell receptor beta chains below all came from one sample that was sequenced in a study of blood T cell repertoires in COVID-19. Sequencing was performed with immunoSEQ multiplex PCR; in TCRdb, only in-frame clones are kept and a portion is missing. The sample shows 85,000 to 100,000 clones, about 83% of them seen only once. Source material: peripheral blood. The receptors come from a woman aged 55-69 years with COVID-19, enrolled during active disease.

This chain connects TRBV28 to TRBJ1-2, with a tentative D call TRBD1 (5 bases). Trimming took 4 bases from V and 6 from J, leaving 9 bases between them. CDR3 length: 12 residues. In germline, CDR1 is MDHEN, CDR2 SYDVKM. This CDR3 is CASSSRVDGYTF. CDR3 sequence (DNA): TGTGCCAGCAGTTCCAGGGTTGATGGCTACACCTTC.

V is TRBV7-8 and J is TRBJ1-2, with 7 bases lining up with TRBD1. The germline V gene encodes CDR1 SGHVS and CDR2 FQNEAQ. V gave up 2 bases and J gave up 4 bases; unmatched junction bases: 4. The CDR3 has 14 residues. The CDR3 nucleotides are TGTGCCAGCAGCTTAAGTGGGACAGTCTATGGCTACACCTTC. Its protein product is CASSLSGTVYGYTF. The complete variable domain, with remaining parts taken from reference TRBV7-8 and TRBJ1-2, reads GAGVSQSPRYKVAKRGQDVALRCDPISGHVSLFWYQQALGQGPEFLTYFQNEAQLDKSGLPSDRFFAERPEGSVSTLKIQRTQQEDSAVYLCASSLSGTVYGYTFGSGTRLTVV.

This rearrangement joins TRBV9 to TRBJ2-1; D is ambiguous. The CDR3 is 13 amino acids. Germline CDR1 and CDR2: SGDLS and YYNGEE. Trimming stripped 3 bases from V and 10 bases from J, with 14 bases between. The CDR3 loop reads CASSGNYFVEQFF. In DNA form, the CDR3 reads TGTGCCAGCAGCGGGAACTACTTCGTCGAGCAGTTCTTC.

This clone has a single count. The chain has TRBV2 and TRBJ2-7, with D possibly matching TRBD1 (6 bases). Germline lookup yields CDR1 SNHLY and CDR2 FYNNEI. V lost 1 base and J 1 base, leaving 11 bases between the germline ends. This CDR3 has 15 residues. The CDR3 here is CASSEGTARSYEQYF. CDR3 nucleotides: TGTGCCAGCAGTGAAGGGACAGCGCGATCCTACGAGCAGTACTTC.

This clone is a singleton in its sample. The chain has TRBV7-9 and TRBJ2-1; weak D call: TRBD1 (5 bases). The CDR3 extends over 15 amino acids. Germline V gene sequence: CDR1 SEHNR, CDR2 FQNEAQ (reference sequence). Trimming removed 2 bases at V and 0 bases at J, with 8 bases between. The DNA of the CDR3 is TGTGCCAGCAGCTTACAGGGTGGCTCCTACAATGAGCAGTTCTTC. Encoded protein: CASSLQGGSYNEQFF.

The chain uses TRBV5-4 and TRBJ2-3, with TRBD2 identical over 9 bases. In germline, CDR1 is SGHNT, CDR2 YYREEE (reference sequence). The V segment lost 5 bases and the J segment 4 bases; nucleotides outside the gene matches: 5. This CDR3 has 14 amino acids. The CDR3 protein is CASSSGGRADTQYF. CDR3 nucleotides: TGTGCCAGCAGTAGCGGGGGAAGGGCAGATACGCAGTATTTT. Combining the CDR3 with reference TRBV5-4 and TRBJ2-3 gives the whole variable domain ETGVTQSPTHLIKTRGQQVTLRCSSQSGHNTVSWYQQALGQGPQFIFQYYREEENGRGNFPPRFSGLQFPNYSSELNVNALELDDSALYLCASSSGGRADTQYFGPGTRLTVL.

The rearrangement joins TRBV10-2 to TRBJ2-3, with 7 bases fitting TRBD1. The CDR3 spans 16 residues. Germline assignment: CDR1 WSHSY and CDR2 SAAADI. Trimming cost V 6 bases and J 5 bases; bases outside gene matches: 14. CDR3 in amino acids: CASSYTTGVGGDTQYF. CDR3 nucleotide sequence: TGCGCCAGCAGCTACACTACAGGGGTAGGGGGAGATACGCAGTATTTT.

This clone is a singleton in its sample. DNA for the CDR3: TGTGCCAGCAGCCGACAGTTTGGAAACACCATATATTTT. It translates to CASSRQFGNTIYF. The rearrangement uses TRBV7-2 and TRBJ1-3; perhaps TRBD1 as D (5 bases). Germline CDR1 reads SGHTA; CDR2 reads FQGNSA. Trimming shortened V by 5 bases and J by 3 bases, and 8 bases separated the two germline ends. This CDR3 region has 13 residues.

This CDR3 is CASSQDRSSYEQYF. CDR3 DNA sequence: TGCGCCAGCAGCCAAGACCGGAGCTCCTACGAGCAGTACTTC. V usage is TRBV4-3 and J usage is TRBJ2-7; D is undetermined. The germline V gene encodes CDR1 LGHNA and CDR2 YSLEER. This CDR3 contains 14 residues. V gave up 0 bases and J gave up 0 bases, with 6 bases separating them.

The chain has TRBV7-2 and TRBJ1-3; 9 bases align to TRBD1. CDR3 size: 16 residues. The V gene end was trimmed by 2 bases and the J gene end by 1 base; junction bases not matched to a gene: 3. Germline CDR1 reads SGHTA; CDR2 reads FQGNSA. CDR3 nucleotides: TGTGCCAGCAGCTTACTACAGGGGGCTTCTGGAAACACCATATATTTT. Protein product: CASSLLQGASGNTIYF.

The V gene is TRBV7-2, the J gene TRBJ2-7; 10 bases align to TRBD2. The CDR3 is 17 residues long. The junction had 6 bases not matched to a gene; V was cut back by 1 base and J by 0 bases. Germline loops: CDR1 SGHTA, CDR2 FQGNSA. The CDR3 region is CASSLVWASGGSYEQYF. CDR3 sequence (DNA): TGTGCCAGCAGCTTAGTATGGGCTAGCGGGGGCTCCTACGAGCAGTACTTC.

This clone was observed a single time. The chain employs TRBV30 and TRBJ1-1; D call uncertain. Trimming shortened V by 1 base and J by 0 bases, and 6 bases separated the two germline ends. CDR1 and CDR2 (germline): GTSNPN, SVGIG (reference sequence). The CDR3 is 13 residues long. The CDR3 is CAWSAPVNTEAFF. The CDR3 DNA reads as TGTGCCTGGAGTGCCCCAGTGAACACTGAAGCTTTCTTT.

The V and J genes are TRBV5-6 and TRBJ1-2; 7 bases line up with TRBD1. V was pared by 1 base and J by 1 base, with 7 bases of the junction left unmatched. This CDR3 comprises 16 residues. The V gene's germline CDR1 is SGHDT and CDR2 YYEEEE. This CDR3 reads CASSLLRQGSNYGYTF. DNA of the CDR3: TGTGCCAGCAGCTTGTTACGACAGGGAAGTAACTATGGCTACACCTTC.

The V gene is TRBV7-2, the J gene TRBJ2-2, with D tentatively TRBD2 (5 bases). This CDR3 comprises 15 residues. Trimming removed 2 bases at V and 2 bases at J, with 9 bases between. In germline, CDR1 is SGHTA, CDR2 FQGNSA. CDR3: CASSLYGDNTGELFF. CDR3 bases: TGTGCCAGCAGCTTATACGGGGATAACACCGGGGAGCTGTTTTTT.

The chain has TRBV9 and TRBJ1-2, with a weak D call TRBD1 (5 bases). Trimming took off 2 bases at V and 7 bases at J, with 9 bases between the two ends. The CDR3 extends over 12 amino acids. Looked up from germline, CDR1 is SGDLS and CDR2 is YYNGEE. CDR3 region: CASSVAGFGYTF. CDR3 nucleotide sequence: TGTGCCAGCAGCGTGGCAGGGTTTGGCTACACCTTC.

This rearrangement joins TRBV28 to TRBJ1-1, with TRBD1 matching 8 bases. J lost 6 bases, V lost 2 bases, and 11 bases had no gene match. The CDR3 length is 16 residues. CDR1 and CDR2 from the germline V gene are MDHEN and SYDVKM. CDR3 sequence: CASSLTPPAGGPEAFF. The CDR3 bases are TGTGCCAGCAGTTTAACCCCCCCGGCAGGGGGCCCTGAAGCTTTCTTT.

The chain recombines TRBV6-5 with TRBJ1-1; unclear D gene. V was trimmed by 7 bases and J by 1 base, leaving 4 bases between them. This CDR3 region has 11 residues. CDR1 and CDR2 from the germline V gene are MNHEY and SVGAGI. CDR3 in amino acids: CASIQNTEAFF. CDR3 nucleotide sequence: TGTGCCAGCATACAGAACACTGAAGCTTTCTTT.

This clone showed up just once. The rearrangement joins TRBV6-1 to TRBJ2-2, with a possible D match to TRBD1 (6 bases). This CDR3 comprises 15 residues. Germline-derived CDR1 and CDR2 are MNHNS and SASEGT. V gave up 2 bases and J gave up 5 bases, with 12 bases separating them. DNA of the CDR3: TGTGCCAGCAGTGAAAGACAGGTCGGAACCGGGGAGCTGTTTTTT. Encoded protein: CASSERQVGTGELFF.

This chain links TRBV12-5 with TRBJ1-1; D gene ambiguous. Trimming removed 6 bases from V and 7 bases from J, with 9 bases in between. The V gene's germline CDR1 is LGHNT and CDR2 FRNRAP. This CDR3 is built from 11 residues. CDR3 in amino acids: CASGTDFEAFF. DNA of the CDR3: TGTGCTAGTGGAACGGACTTTGAAGCTTTCTTT.

The chain is built from TRBV7-2 and TRBJ2-7, with unresolved D. The ends were cut back, 1 base at V and 4 bases at J, with 14 bases in the middle. The CDR3 sequence is 15 residues long. Germline values: CDR1 SGHTA, CDR2 FQGNSA. The CDR3 is CASSLGPAGAYEQYF. For the CDR3, the DNA is TGTGCCAGCAGCTTAGGGCCGGCAGGCGCATACGAGCAGTACTTC.

V is TRBV4-3 and J is TRBJ2-5, with D possibly being TRBD2 (5 bases). CDR3 size: 15 residues. The V gene lost 1 base and the J gene lost 5 bases, with 14 bases spanning the gap. The V gene's germline CDR1 is LGHNA and CDR2 YSLEER. CDR3 nucleotides: TGCGCCAGCAGCCAAGGTCGGGGTCCCGGGGAGACCCAGTACTTC. Its translation: CASSQGRGPGETQYF.

The V gene is TRBV28, the J gene TRBJ1-6, with D hard to call. The germline V gene has CDR1 MDHEN and CDR2 SYDVKM. The CDR3 contains 16 residues. V lost 3 bases and J lost 0, with 9 bases in between. The CDR3 region has the DNA TGTGCCAGCAGTTTGTGGCAGATCTCCTATAATTCACCCCTCCACTTT. This gives the protein CASSLWQISYNSPLHF.

The chain is built from TRBV5-1 and TRBJ2-7; 7 nucleotides match TRBD1. This CDR3 spans 15 amino acids. Germline CDR1 and CDR2: SGHRS and YFSETQ. Unmatched junction bases numbered 10, after V lost 4 bases and J lost 3 bases. CDR3 DNA sequence: TGCGCCAGCAGCCCGGGACAGATTCATCACTACGAGCAGTACTTC. The encoded protein is CASSPGQIHHYEQYF.

The chain links TRBV11-2 to TRBJ1-3; D may be TRBD1 (5 bases). The CDR3 runs to 15 residues. Germline V CDR1 and CDR2: SGHAT, FQNNGV. Trimming took off 1 base at V and 4 bases at J, with 11 bases between the two ends. CDR3 sequence: CASSLVAGYGNTIYF. The CDR3 nucleotides are TGTGCCAGCAGCTTAGTCGCAGGGTACGGAAACACCATATATTTT.

This clone has a handful of counts. CDR3 in DNA: TGTGCCACCAGTGAAACCGTCGCGGGTGGTAATTCACCCCTCCACTTT. This translates into CATSETVAGGNSPLHF. The chain couples TRBV24-1 to TRBJ1-6; no firm D call. This CDR3 contains 16 residues. The V gene's germline CDR1 is KGHDR and CDR2 SFDVKD. V dropped 4 bases and J dropped 6 bases, with 15 bases sitting between them.